This TCR beta chain was documented in a study of blood T cells in healthy people across ages. V trimming: 0 bases; J trimming: 4 bases; junction bases outside the gene matches: 5. The CDR3 has 15 residues. Per germline, CDR1 LNHNV and CDR2 YYDKDF (reference sequence). About this clonotype itself: Its matching antigen is unknown.

A second PCR, run for about 7 to 11 cycles, used a sample-barcoded 5' primer plus a J-beta primer mix. All cDNA molecules were each tagged by a template-switch adaptor with 12 random nucleotides. TCRdb reprocessed the 5' RACE reads via MiXCR and lists one record per CDR3 protein. This table has hundreds of thousands of distinct CDR3 sequences, over 40% appearing once. General observations from the study: Calculation of diversity from one million T cells yielded estimates considered to be underestimates.

The sequence came from a woman older than 75 in good health. This rearrangement joins TRBV15 to TRBJ2-5; 7 bases map to TRBD2. Sequenced: blood. Here the CDR3 reads CATSRDTGGGETQYF. The CDR3 DNA sequence: TGTGCCACCAGCAGAGATACCGGCGGGGGAGAGACCCAGTACTTC.